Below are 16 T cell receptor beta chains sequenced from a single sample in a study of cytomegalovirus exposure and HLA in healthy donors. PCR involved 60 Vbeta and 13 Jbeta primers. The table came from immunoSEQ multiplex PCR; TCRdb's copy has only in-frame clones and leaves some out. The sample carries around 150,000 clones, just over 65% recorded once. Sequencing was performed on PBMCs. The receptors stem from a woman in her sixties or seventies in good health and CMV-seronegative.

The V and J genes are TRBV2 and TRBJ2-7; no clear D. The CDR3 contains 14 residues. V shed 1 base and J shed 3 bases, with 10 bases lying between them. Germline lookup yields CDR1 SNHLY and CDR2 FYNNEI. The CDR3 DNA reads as TGTGCCAGCAGTGAAGACAGATTCAACTACGAGCAGTACTTC. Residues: CASSEDRFNYEQYF.

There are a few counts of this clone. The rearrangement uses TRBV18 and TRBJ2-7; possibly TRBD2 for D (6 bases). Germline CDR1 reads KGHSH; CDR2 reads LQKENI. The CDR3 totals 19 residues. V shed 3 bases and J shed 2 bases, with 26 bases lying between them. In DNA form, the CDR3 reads TGTGCCAGCTCACCCATGACGGGAGTAGGAGGTTTACGAACCTACGAGCAGTACTTC. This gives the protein CASSPMTGVGGLRTYEQYF.

The CDR3 loop reads CSALTGTNTGELFF. The CDR3 DNA sequence: TGCAGCGCCCTGACAGGGACTAACACCGGGGAGCTGTTTTTT. The V call is TRBV29-1, the J call TRBJ2-2; possibly TRBD1 for D (7 bases). There are 14 residues in the CDR3. V dropped 7 bases and J dropped 2 bases, with 14 bases sitting between them. The germline CDR1 and CDR2 sequences are SQVTM and ANQGSEA.

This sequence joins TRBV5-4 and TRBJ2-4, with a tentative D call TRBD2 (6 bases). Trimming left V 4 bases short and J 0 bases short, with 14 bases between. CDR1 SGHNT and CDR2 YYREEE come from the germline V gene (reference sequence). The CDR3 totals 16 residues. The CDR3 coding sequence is TGTGCCAGCAGCGCCGGGACTGCCCTAGCCAAAAACATTCAGTACTTC. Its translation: CASSAGTALAKNIQYF.

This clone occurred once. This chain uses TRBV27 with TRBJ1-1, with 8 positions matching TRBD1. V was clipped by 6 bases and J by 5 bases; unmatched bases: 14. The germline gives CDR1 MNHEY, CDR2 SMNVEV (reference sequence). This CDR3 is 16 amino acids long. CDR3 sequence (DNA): TGTGCCAGCAGCCCTACAGGGGGTCCTTTGGGGACTGAAGCTTTCTTT. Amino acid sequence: CASSPTGGPLGTEAFF.

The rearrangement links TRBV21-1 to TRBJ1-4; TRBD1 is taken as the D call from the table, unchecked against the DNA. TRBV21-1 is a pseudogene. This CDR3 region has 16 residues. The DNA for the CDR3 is TGTGCCAACCAGACAAGACCACCCTCAACTAATGAAAAACTGTTTTTT. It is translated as CANQTRPPSTNEKLFF.

The CDR3 spells CASSVSPAAEAFF. Written as DNA, the CDR3 is TGTGCCAGCAGCGTGAGCCCCGCGGCTGAAGCTTTCTTT. This rearrangement joins TRBV9 to TRBJ1-1; D not resolved. This CDR3 has 13 residues. Germline CDR1 and CDR2: SGDLS and YYNGEE. With 2 bases removed from V and 6 bases from J, the gap between germline ends came to 11 bases.

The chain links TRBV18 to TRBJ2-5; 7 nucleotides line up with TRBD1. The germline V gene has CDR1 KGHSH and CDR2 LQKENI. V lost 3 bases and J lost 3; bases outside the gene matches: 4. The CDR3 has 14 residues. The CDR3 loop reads CASSPRQGKETQYF. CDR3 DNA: TGTGCCAGCTCACCTAGACAGGGTAAAGAGACCCAGTACTTC.

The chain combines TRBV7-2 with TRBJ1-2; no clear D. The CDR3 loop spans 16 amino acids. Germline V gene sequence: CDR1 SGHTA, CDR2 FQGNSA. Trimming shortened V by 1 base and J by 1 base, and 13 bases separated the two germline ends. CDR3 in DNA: TGTGCCAGCAGCTTAGTGGTCAGAAGTTATAACTATGGCTACACCTTC. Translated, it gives CASSLVVRSYNYGYTF.

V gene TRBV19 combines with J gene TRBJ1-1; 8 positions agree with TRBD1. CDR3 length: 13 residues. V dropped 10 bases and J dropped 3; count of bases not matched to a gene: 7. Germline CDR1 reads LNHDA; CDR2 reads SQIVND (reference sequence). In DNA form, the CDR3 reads TGTGCCACTCGAAAGGACAGGGACACTGAAGCTTTCTTT. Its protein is CATRKDRDTEAFF.

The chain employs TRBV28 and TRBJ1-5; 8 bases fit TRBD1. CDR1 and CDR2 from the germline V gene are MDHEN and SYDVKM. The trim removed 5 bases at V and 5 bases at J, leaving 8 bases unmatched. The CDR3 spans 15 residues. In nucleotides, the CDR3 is TGTGCCAGCAGTGGACAGGGCTTTGGAGATCAGCCCCAGCATTTT. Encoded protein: CASSGQGFGDQPQHF.

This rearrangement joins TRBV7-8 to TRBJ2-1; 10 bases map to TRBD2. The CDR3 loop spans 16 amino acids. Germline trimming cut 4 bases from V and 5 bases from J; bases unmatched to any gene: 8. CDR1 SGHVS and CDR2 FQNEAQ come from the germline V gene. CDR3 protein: CASSSLAGAINNEQFF. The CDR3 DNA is TGTGCCAGCAGCTCCCTAGCGGGGGCCATAAACAATGAGCAGTTCTTC.

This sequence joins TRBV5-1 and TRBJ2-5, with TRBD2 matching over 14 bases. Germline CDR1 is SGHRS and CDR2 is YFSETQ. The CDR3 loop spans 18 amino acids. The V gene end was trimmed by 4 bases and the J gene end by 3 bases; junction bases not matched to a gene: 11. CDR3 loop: CASSPWTGTSGSKETQYF. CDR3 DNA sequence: TGCGCCAGCAGCCCCTGGACGGGGACTAGCGGGAGTAAAGAGACCCAGTACTTC.

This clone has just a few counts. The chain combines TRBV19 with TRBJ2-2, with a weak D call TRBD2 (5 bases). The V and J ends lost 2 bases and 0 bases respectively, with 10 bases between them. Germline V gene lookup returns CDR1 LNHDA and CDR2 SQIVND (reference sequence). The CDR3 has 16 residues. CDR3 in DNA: TGTGCCAGTAGTATACAGAGCGGATCGAACACCGGGGAGCTGTTTTTT. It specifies CASSIQSGSNTGELFF.

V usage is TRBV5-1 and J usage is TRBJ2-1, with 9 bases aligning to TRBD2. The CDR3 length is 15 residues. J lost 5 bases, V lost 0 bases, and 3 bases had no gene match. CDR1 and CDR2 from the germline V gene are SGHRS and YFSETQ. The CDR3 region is CASSLVKRGDNEQFF. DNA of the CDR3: TGCGCCAGCAGCTTGGTCAAGCGGGGGGACAATGAGCAGTTCTTC. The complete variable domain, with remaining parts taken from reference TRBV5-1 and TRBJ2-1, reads KAGVTQTPRYLIKTRGQQVTLSCSPISGHRSVSWYQQTPGQGLQFLFEYFSETQRNKGNFPGRFSGRQFSNSRSEMNVSTLELGDSALYLCASSLVKRGDNEQFFGPGTRLTVL.

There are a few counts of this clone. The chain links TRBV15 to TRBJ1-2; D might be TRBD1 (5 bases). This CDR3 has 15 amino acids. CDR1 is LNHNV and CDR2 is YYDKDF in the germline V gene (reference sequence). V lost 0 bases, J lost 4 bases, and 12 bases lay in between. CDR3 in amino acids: CATSRDRGTGYGYTF. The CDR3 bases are TGTGCCACCAGCAGAGATCGTGGAACAGGCTATGGCTACACCTTC.